These T cell receptor beta chains were read from a single sample in a study of T cells in Graves' hyperthyroidism and ophthalmopathy. TCRdb itself ran the multiplex PCR reads through MiXCR, one entry per CDR3 protein. The repertoire includes about 710,000 distinct CDR3 sequences, around 17% of them detected once, and under 10% sits in the top ten. Sequencing input: blood. The receptors were gathered from a man between 18 and 35 years old with Graves' hyperthyroidism. Each CDR3 is given with its conserved first and last residue. The D gene is left open where the match is weak. For some rows the clone size is stated as once, few or many, or as a class when expanded; others skip it.

V: TRBV28
D: .
J: TRBJ2-5
size: many
DNA: TGTGCCAGCAAGAGGGCCGGTGGGGCCCAAGAGACCCAGTACTTC
CDR3: CASKRAGGAQETQYF

V: TRBV28
D: .
J: TRBJ2-1
size: many
DNA: TGTGCCAGCTCGACCCTGTCAGGGGCCCGCTACAATGAGCAGTTCTTC
CDR3: CASSTLSGARYNEQFF

V: TRBV24-1
D: .
J: TRBJ1-5
size: few
DNA: TGTGCCACCAGTGTCGGGGGGGCGATTCAGCCCCAGCATTTT
CDR3: CATSVGGAIQPQHF

V: TRBV11-1
D: .
J: TRBJ2-7
size: .
DNA: TGTGCCAGCAGCTCTGGGCCGGGCTACGAGCAGTACTTC
CDR3: CASSSGPGYEQYF

V: TRBV19
D: .
J: TRBJ2-1
size: .
DNA: TGTGCCAGTAGTATAGGGGCAAACTCCTACAATGAGCAGTTCTTC
CDR3: CASSIGANSYNEQFF

V: TRBV20-1
D: .
J: TRBJ2-1
size: many
DNA: TGCAGTGCTAGAATGTCCGGACCCAACTACAATGAGCAGTTCTTC
CDR3: CSARMSGPNYNEQFF

V: TRBV10-3
D: .
J: TRBJ1-2
size: few
DNA: TGTGCCATCTCTAGACAGGAGTCGGGGGGCTACACCTTC
CDR3: CAISRQESGGYTF

V: TRBV10-3
D: .
J: TRBJ2-7
size: .
DNA: TGTGCCATCGGGATGGGGTTCGAGCAGTACTTC
CDR3: CAIGMGFEQYF

V: TRBV7-8
D: .
J: TRBJ1-1
size: many
DNA: TGTGCCAGCAGCTTAGCCCTCTGGCAGCGGACAATGAACACTGAAGCTTTCTTT
CDR3: CASSLALWQRTMNTEAFF

V: TRBV9
D: .
J: TRBJ1-1
size: many
DNA: TGTGCCAGCAGCCCACAACAGCTGAACACTGAAGCTTTCTTT
CDR3: CASSPQQLNTEAFF

V: TRBV7-8
D: .
J: TRBJ1-4
size: .
DNA: TGTGCCAGCAGCTTAGGGGATTCAACTAATGAAAAACTGTTTTTT
CDR3: CASSLGDSTNEKLFF

V: TRBV3-1
D: .
J: TRBJ1-2
size: many
DNA: TGTGCCAGCAGCCAAGGGACAGTCTTTTATGGCTACACCTTC
CDR3: CASSQGTVFYGYTF

V: TRBV24-1
D: TRBD2
J: TRBJ2-2
size: few
DNA: TGTGCCACCAGTGATCTCCGTGGGGGGGATGCACTCGACCCCGGGGAGCTGTTTTTT
CDR3: CATSDLRGGDALDPGELFF

V: TRBV20-1
D: .
J: TRBJ2-7
size: few
DNA: TGCAGTGCTAGGTTTCTAGTTTCCTACGAGCAGTACTTC
CDR3: CSARFLVSYEQYF

V: TRBV7-9
D: .
J: TRBJ2-6
size: few
DNA: TGTGCCAGCAGCCCGAGACGGACAGCATCATCTGGGGCCAACGTCCTGACTTTC
CDR3: CASSPRRTASSGANVLTF

V: TRBV19
D: .
J: TRBJ2-3
size: few
DNA: TGTGCCAGTAGGGGAATGGCCGGCACAGATACGCAGTATTTT
CDR3: CASRGMAGTDTQYF

V: TRBV7-2
D: .
J: TRBJ2-2
size: .
DNA: TGTGCCAGCAGCTTAGGGATGGGTGAGACCGGGGAGCTGTTTTTT
CDR3: CASSLGMGETGELFF

V: TRBV5-1
D: .
J: TRBJ2-5
size: .
DNA: TGCGCCAGCAGCTTGGCTTTGCGGAGATTCCAAGAGACCCAGTACTTC
CDR3: CASSLALRRFQETQYF

V: TRBV12-3/TRBV12-4
D: .
J: TRBJ2-3
size: many
DNA: TGTGCCAGCAGCTCCAGGAGGGGGGTAGATACGCAGTATTTT
CDR3: CASSSRRGVDTQYF

V: TRBV9
D: .
J: TRBJ2-5
size: few
DNA: TGTGCCAGCAGCGTAGGAGGTAGCGGCCTACAAGAGACCCAGTACTTC
CDR3: CASSVGGSGLQETQYF

V: TRBV20-1
D: .
J: TRBJ2-3
size: .
DNA: TGCAGTGGGGGTACGGAGCGGTCGCAGTATTTT
CDR3: CSGGTERSQYF

V: TRBV12-3/TRBV12-4
D: TRBD2
J: TRBJ2-7
size: many
DNA: TGTGCCAGCAGCTCACCTAGCGGATCCTACGAGCAGTACTTC
CDR3: CASSSPSGSYEQYF